Following are 31 T cell receptor beta chains from one sample sequenced in a study of OX40 agonist ivuxolimab in advanced cancers. Profiling relied on immunoSEQ multiplex PCR, and the TCRdb table lists in-frame clones only, not all of them. The table records over 75,000 clones, about 90% of them present only once. The material was CD4+ or CD8+ T cells sorted from blood, obtained in a trial of the OX40 agonist ivuxolimab. Receptor source: an adult with an advanced solid tumor such as melanoma, head and neck, liver or kidney cancer.

This chain links TRBV19 with TRBJ2-5; perhaps D is TRBD1 or TRBD2 (7 bases each). The ends were cut back, 5 bases at V and 5 bases at J, with 15 bases in the middle. The CDR3 consists of 14 residues. The V gene's germline CDR1 is LNHDA and CDR2 SQIVND (reference sequence). The DNA of the CDR3 is TGTGCCAGTAGTGTCAGGGGGGGGTTGGAGACCCAGTACTTC. This encodes CASSVRGGLETQYF. The full variable domain, rest sourced from reference TRBV19 and TRBJ2-5, is DGGITQSPKYLFRKEGQNVTLSCEQNLNHDAMYWYRQDPGQGLRLIYYSQIVNDFQKGDIAEGYSVSREKKESFPLTVTSAQKNPTAFYLCASSVRGGLETQYFGPGTRLLVL.

The genes are TRBV7-8 and TRBJ1-5, with 7 bases that match TRBD1. Trimming took 5 bases from V and 3 from J; bases not matched to a gene: 4. In germline, CDR1 is SGHVS, CDR2 FQNEAQ. The CDR3 length is 14 residues. The CDR3 DNA follows: TGTGCCAGCAGCACGGGACAGTACAATCAGCCCCAGCATTTT. This gives the protein CASSTGQYNQPQHF.

The chain recombines TRBV5-1 with TRBJ2-1, with unresolved D. Germline loops: CDR1 SGHRS, CDR2 YFSETQ. The CDR3 consists of 14 residues. Trimming removed 0 bases at V and 4 bases at J, with 8 bases between. The chain's CDR3 is CASSLDQVYNEQFF. CDR3 DNA: TGCGCCAGCAGCTTGGACCAGGTTTACAATGAGCAGTTCTTC.

This chain connects TRBV18 to TRBJ1-5, with 7 bases fitting TRBD1. V lost 3 bases, J lost 3 bases, and 8 bases stayed unmatched. This CDR3 spans 16 amino acids. Germline-derived CDR1 and CDR2 are KGHSH and LQKENI. The CDR3 reads CASSPVGQVFNQPQHF. DNA for the CDR3: TGTGCCAGCTCACCCGTTGGACAGGTTTTCAATCAGCCCCAGCATTTT. The complete variable domain, with remaining parts taken from reference TRBV18 and TRBJ1-5, reads NAGVMQNPRHLVRRRGQEARLRCSPMKGHSHVYWYRQLPEEGLKFMVYLQKENIIDESGMPKERFSAEFPKEGPSILRIQQVVRGDSAAYFCASSPVGQVFNQPQHFGDGTRLSIL.

V is TRBV7-2 and J is TRBJ1-1; 8 bases are a match to TRBD1. J was trimmed by 8 bases and V by 7 bases; bases with no gene match: 12. Germline values: CDR1 SGHTA, CDR2 FQGNSA. The CDR3 runs to 14 residues. CDR3 sequence (DNA): TGTGCCAGCACCGCCTTTCTGCAGGGGGCAGAAGCTTTCTTT. This codes for CASTAFLQGAEAFF.

V gene TRBV10-3 combines with J gene TRBJ1-3; 7 bases match TRBD1. The germline V gene encodes CDR1 ENHRY and CDR2 SYGVKD. Trimming cost V 9 bases and J 0 bases; bases outside gene matches: 8. The CDR3 totals 15 residues. This CDR3 is CAIQTGANSGNTIYF. CDR3 bases: TGTGCCATACAAACAGGGGCCAACTCTGGAAACACCATATATTTT.

This clone came up once. CDR3 in amino acids: CASSFQAGYSYNEQFF. CDR3 sequence (DNA): TGTGCCAGCAGCTTTCAAGCGGGGTACTCCTACAATGAGCAGTTCTTC. The chain carries TRBV7-2 and TRBJ2-1; 7 bases fit TRBD2. V dropped 3 bases and J dropped 0; count of bases not matched to a gene: 5. From germline, CDR1 is SGHTA and CDR2 FQGNSA. The CDR3 is 16 residues long.

J is TRBJ2-2 and V is TRBV15, with 12 bases that match TRBD1. After removal of 5 bases from V and 4 bases from J, the junction contained 8 bases not matched to a gene. The CDR3 is 17 amino acids. CDR1 is LNHNV and CDR2 is YYDKDF in the germline V gene (reference sequence). CDR3 residues: CATSARRDRGPTGELFF. CDR3 DNA sequence: TGTGCCACCAGCGCAAGGAGGGACAGGGGGCCCACCGGGGAGCTGTTTTTT.

The genes are TRBV28 and TRBJ2-5, with D perhaps matching TRBD2 (6 bases). CDR3 length equals 15 residues. CDR1 MDHEN and CDR2 SYDVKM come from the germline V gene. V gave up 5 bases and J gave up 4 bases, with 17 bases separating them. The DNA of the CDR3 is TGTGCCAGCAGTAGCTGGGGACTGTCGGCAGAGACCCAGTACTTC. Protein: CASSSWGLSAETQYF.

The genes are TRBV9 and TRBJ2-1; 7 nucleotides match TRBD2. Germline-derived CDR1 and CDR2 are SGDLS and YYNGEE. V shed 0 bases, J shed 7 bases, and the junction held 4 bases outside the gene matches. The length of the CDR3 is 14 residues. CDR3 bases: TGTGCCAGCAGCGTAGACCTAGCGGCGAATGAGCAGTTCTTC. Amino acid sequence: CASSVDLAANEQFF.

The rearrangement uses TRBV5-4 and TRBJ1-1; no clear D. Between the trimmed V and J ends, which lost 4 bases and 1 base, there was a span of 11 bases. The CDR3 runs 14 residues. From germline, CDR1 is SGHNT and CDR2 YYREEE (reference sequence). The CDR3 is CASSIDSGNTEAFF. CDR3 sequence (DNA): TGTGCCAGCAGCATCGATTCAGGGAACACTGAAGCTTTCTTT.

The genes are TRBV5-1 and TRBJ2-6, with a weak D call TRBD1 (6 bases). The germline V and J ends were trimmed by 4 bases and 0 bases, with 14 bases remaining between them. From germline, CDR1 is SGHRS and CDR2 YFSETQ. There are 17 residues in the CDR3. This chain's CDR3 is CASSPTGRSSGANVLTF. The CDR3 nucleotides read TGCGCCAGCAGCCCCACAGGGCGTAGCTCTGGGGCCAACGTCCTGACTTTC.

This clone was seen only once. The chain carries TRBV12-5 and TRBJ2-1, with a weak D call TRBD1 (5 bases). In germline, CDR1 is LGHNT, CDR2 FRNRAP. The CDR3 contains 13 residues. V was cut by 0 bases and J by 11 bases, with 11 bases left in between. The chain's CDR3 is CASGLVSRQQQFF. The CDR3 coding sequence is TGTGCTAGTGGTTTGGTGAGCCGACAGCAGCAGTTCTTC.

In this sample, this clone turned up a few times. The chain joins TRBV18 to TRBJ1-5; D is undetermined. Trimming left V 3 bases short and J 3 bases short, with 9 bases between. The CDR3 totals 14 residues. The germline V gene has CDR1 KGHSH and CDR2 LQKENI. This chain's CDR3 is CASSPGGANQPQHF. CDR3 bases: TGTGCCAGCTCACCGGGAGGAGCCAATCAGCCCCAGCATTTT.

The gene calls are TRBV4-2 and TRBJ1-2; TRBD1 is a possible D gene (5 bases). The V and J ends lost 0 bases and 6 bases respectively, with 14 bases between them. The CDR3 totals 15 residues. Germline CDR1 is LGHNA and CDR2 is YNFKEQ. The CDR3 sequence is CASSQDGRGFDGYTF. CDR3 coding DNA: TGTGCCAGCAGCCAAGATGGTAGGGGATTCGATGGCTACACCTTC.

The rearrangement links TRBV11-3 to TRBJ2-7; D possibly matches TRBD1 or TRBD2 (5 bases each). Germline lookup yields CDR1 SGHNT and CDR2 YENEEA. V was trimmed by 2 bases and J by 3 bases, leaving 14 bases between them. This CDR3 contains 15 residues. The CDR3 loop is CASSLRGTDNYEQYF. The CDR3 region has the DNA TGTGCCAGCAGCTTAAGAGGGACGGACAACTACGAGCAGTACTTC.

This sequence joins TRBV27 and TRBJ1-6; no definite D call. The V gene's germline CDR1 is MNHEY and CDR2 SMNVEV (reference sequence). V was shortened by 8 bases and J by 5 bases, with 13 bases between the two germline ends. The CDR3 has 14 residues. The CDR3, as DNA: TGTGCCAGCTCCCTGGTCAGGAATAATTCACCCCTCCACTTT. It codes for CASSLVRNNSPLHF.

V and J are TRBV25-1 and TRBJ2-2; TRBD1 agrees at 8 bases. CDR1 and CDR2 (germline): MGHDK, SYGVNS. The ends lost 5 bases at V and 4 bases at J; junction bases unmatched: 6. This CDR3 spans 15 amino acids. The CDR3: CASSRQGSITGELFF. The CDR3 bases are TGTGCCAGCAGTCGACAGGGGTCGATCACCGGGGAGCTGTTTTTT.

V is TRBV7-2 and J is TRBJ2-2; possible D gene TRBD2, 6 bases. The germline V gene has CDR1 SGHTA and CDR2 FQGNSA. This CDR3 is built from 15 residues. Between the trimmed V and J ends, which lost 1 base and 7 bases, there was a span of 13 bases. The CDR3 reads CASSLEWRGGGELFF. The CDR3 DNA reads TGTGCCAGCAGCTTAGAATGGAGGGGCGGCGGGGAGCTGTTTTTT.

The rearrangement joins TRBV7-3 to TRBJ2-1; 12 nucleotides agree with TRBD2. Germline loops: CDR1 SGHTA, CDR2 FQGTGA. The CDR3 sequence is 15 residues long. Losses at the gene ends were 5 bases for V and 2 bases for J; bases not matched to a gene: 1. The CDR3, as DNA: TGTGCCAGCAGCCGGACTAGCGGGGCCTACAATGAGCAGTTCTTC. It specifies CASSRTSGAYNEQFF.

This rearrangement joins TRBV5-5 to TRBJ2-1, with TRBD2 matching 7 bases. Germline V gives CDR1 SGHKS, CDR2 YYEKEE (reference sequence). This CDR3 spans 16 amino acids. V shed 7 bases and J 6 bases; nucleotides not matched to a gene: 16. The chain's CDR3 is CASVLFLADPGNEQFF. The CDR3 nucleotides read TGTGCCAGCGTACTCTTCCTAGCGGACCCGGGCAATGAGCAGTTCTTC.

The V and J genes are TRBV4-2 and TRBJ2-5; D not certain. The germline V gene encodes CDR1 LGHNA and CDR2 YNFKEQ. V was trimmed by 1 base and J by 7 bases, leaving 16 bases between them. This CDR3 has 15 residues. The CDR3 loop is CASSQASAPDGTQYF. CDR3 sequence (DNA): TGTGCCAGCAGCCAAGCCAGCGCCCCCGACGGGACCCAGTACTTC.

The genes are TRBV29-1 and TRBJ2-3; weak D call: TRBD1 (5 bases). Germline-derived CDR1 and CDR2 are SQVTM and ANQGSEA. V was pared by 4 bases and J by 5 bases, with 13 bases between. The CDR3 is 13 amino acids. The CDR3: CSVVLGQGDTQYF. CDR3 in DNA: TGCAGCGTTGTTTTAGGCCAGGGAGATACGCAGTATTTT.

There are a few counts of this clone. The genes are TRBV7-2 and TRBJ2-3; 10 bases map to TRBD1. The CDR3 loop spans 16 amino acids. Germline V CDR1 and CDR2: SGHTA, FQGNSA. V lost 1 base and J lost 5; bases outside the gene matches: 6. CDR3 sequence (DNA): TGTGCCAGCAGCTTAGAGGACAGGGGGTCGGTAGATACGCAGTATTTT. Its protein is CASSLEDRGSVDTQYF.

The V and J genes are TRBV9 and TRBJ1-4; D is perhaps TRBD1 (5 bases). CDR1 SGDLS and CDR2 YYNGEE come from the germline V gene. V gave up 0 bases and J gave up 8 bases, with 17 bases separating them. The CDR3 sequence is 16 residues long. The CDR3 reads CASSVGGGAGEEKLFF. CDR3 DNA sequence: TGTGCCAGCAGCGTAGGTGGCGGGGCGGGGGAAGAAAAACTGTTTTTT.

The rearrangement links TRBV7-2 to TRBJ2-7; 12 positions agree with TRBD2. The V and J ends lost 2 bases and 4 bases, in that order; junction bases with no gene match: 3. CDR1 and CDR2 (germline): SGHTA, FQGNSA. CDR3 size: 15 residues. The CDR3 DNA reads TGTGCCAGCAGCTTATCACTAGCGGGAGGTTACGAGCAGTACTTC. Its protein product is CASSLSLAGGYEQYF.

The chain carries TRBV19 and TRBJ1-1; possible D gene TRBD1, 6 bases. V gave up 7 bases and J gave up 0 bases, with 12 bases separating them. The CDR3 runs to 14 residues. Germline V lookup: CDR1 LNHDA, CDR2 SQIVND (reference sequence). The CDR3 loop reads CASIKGHLNTEAFF. In DNA form, the CDR3 reads TGTGCCAGTATAAAGGGACATCTGAACACTGAAGCTTTCTTT.

The chain employs TRBV27 and TRBJ2-7; the D gene is possibly TRBD1 (5 bases). CDR1 and CDR2 from the germline V gene are MNHEY and SMNVEV (reference sequence). The V gene lost 4 bases and the J gene lost 1 base, with 8 bases spanning the gap. There are 13 residues in the CDR3. The CDR3 here is CASSSQVSYEQYF. The CDR3 region has the DNA TGTGCCAGCAGTTCACAGGTATCCTACGAGCAGTACTTC.

This sequence joins TRBV4-2 and TRBJ2-7; 8 bases fit TRBD1. The CDR3 loop spans 16 amino acids. Looked up from germline, CDR1 is LGHNA and CDR2 is YNFKEQ. V shed 4 bases, J shed 0 bases, and the junction held 8 bases outside the gene matches. The CDR3 coding sequence is TGTGCCAGCAGCCGAGGACAGGGCGCGGGCTCCTACGAGCAGTACTTC. Its translation is CASSRGQGAGSYEQYF.

The CDR3: CASSLFPTGSYEQYF. Here the CDR3 DNA reads TGTGCCAGCAGCTTGTTTCCGACAGGATCCTACGAGCAGTACTTC. This sequence joins TRBV5-5 and TRBJ2-7, with D perhaps TRBD1 (6 bases). The CDR3 extends over 15 amino acids. Trimming pared 1 base from V and 1 base from J, leaving 12 bases between. The germline V gene encodes CDR1 SGHKS and CDR2 YYEKEE (reference sequence).

V and J are TRBV18 and TRBJ1-6; no clear D. The CDR3 consists of 13 residues. Germline CDR1 KGHSH, CDR2 LQKENI. Trimming took 5 bases from V and 6 from J, leaving 8 bases between them. The CDR3 region is CASSEYSNSPLHF. The CDR3 coding sequence is TGTGCCAGCTCAGAATACAGTAATTCACCCCTCCACTTT.